This TCR beta chain is drawn from a study of cytomegalovirus exposure and HLA in healthy donors. Whole-study results and caveats: HLA alleles were associated with some 17,000 TCR beta sequences in a later analysis at 0.05 false discovery rate. High specificity and sensitivity for cytomegalovirus status were reported for the classifier.

PCR amplification relied on 60 Vbeta primers (plus 13 Jbeta primers). Some clones are missing from TCRdb's copy, which holds only in-frame ones; the method was immunoSEQ multiplex PCR. The sample contains 100,000 or so clones, about 75% of which appear only once. In the case of this clone: Antigen: not known.

There are 14 residues in the CDR3. The V end lost 3 bases, the J end lost 9 bases, and 14 bases lay between the germline ends. Germline V gene data show CDR1 as SEHNR and CDR2 as FQNEAQ (reference sequence). The chain employs TRBV7-9 and TRBJ2-2; possibly TRBD1 for D (6 bases). The sequenced material came from PBMCs. The TCR was taken from a man aged 30-40 years in good health and CMV-seropositive. This CDR3 is CASSFAQGPWELFF. The DNA for the CDR3 is TGTGCCAGCAGCTTTGCACAGGGACCATGGGAGCTGTTTTTT.